Listed below are T cell receptor beta chains from one sample, sequenced in a study of T-cell memory formation after mild COVID-19. TCRdb passed the 5' RACE reads through MiXCR, listing each CDR3 protein once. The table shows 360,000 or so distinct CDR3 sequences, with around 27% occurring only once. Sequencing was done on a sample of PBMCs or a T cell subset sorted from them (not recorded which). Receptors were obtained from an adult woman who had mild COVID-19 (a few samples of this study predate the infection). Cell type and time point are not known. Each CDR3 is given with its conserved first and last residue. A D gene is named only where the DNA matches it firmly. Some rows mark clone size as missing; the rest say once, few, many or name a class of expanded clone.

v_gene	j_gene	abundance	d_gene	CDR3aa	CDR3nt
TRBV6-2/TRBV6-3	TRBJ2-7	few	NA	CASSRLARTYYEQYF	TGTGCCAGCAGCCGATTGGCCAGGACTTACTACGAGCAGTACTTC
TRBV7-9	TRBJ2-5	few	NA	CASSFNRGSEETQYF	TGTGCCAGCAGCTTCAACCGGGGCTCCGAAGAGACCCAGTACTTC
TRBV10-3	TRBJ1-1	NA	TRBD1	CAIARGPDSTAFF	TGTGCCATCGCCAGGGGGCCCGATTCGACTGCTTTCTTT
TRBV24-1	TRBJ2-3	NA	TRBD1	CATSGAGTGTILTDTQYF	TGTGCCACCAGTGGCGCCGGGACAGGGACCATTTTGACAGATACGCAGTATTTT
TRBV12-5	TRBJ2-1	NA	NA	CASGQDGYNEQFF	TGTGCTAGTGGACAGGACGGCTACAATGAGCAGTTCTTC
TRBV7-9	TRBJ2-5	NA	NA	CASSSPLAGRETQYF	TGTGCCAGCAGCTCGCCCCTGGCAGGCCGGGAGACCCAGTACTTC
TRBV5-1	TRBJ2-7	few	TRBD2	CASSLELAVYEQYF	TGCGCCAGCAGCTTGGAACTAGCGGTCTACGAGCAGTACTTC
TRBV11-2	TRBJ2-1	few	TRBD2	CAGSGGLEQFF	TGTGCCGGTAGCGGGGGTCTTGAGCAGTTCTTC
TRBV10-3	TRBJ2-1	NA	NA	CAISDRAPSSYNEQFF	TGTGCCATCAGTGACAGGGCCCCTAGCTCCTACAATGAGCAGTTCTTC
TRBV3-1	TRBJ2-5	NA	TRBD1	CASSQDRTGRQETQYF	TGTGCCAGCAGCCAAGACCGGACAGGCCGACAAGAGACCCAGTACTTC
TRBV6-5	TRBJ1-5	NA	TRBD1	CASSTTGGINQPQHF	TGTGCCAGCAGTACAACAGGGGGCATCAATCAGCCCCAGCATTTT
TRBV5-1	TRBJ2-1	few	NA	CASSLYTSQSYNEQFF	TGCGCCAGCAGCTTATACACTAGCCAATCCTACAATGAGCAGTTCTTC
TRBV7-9	TRBJ1-3	NA	TRBD1	CASSLQQGALGTPAGNTIYF	TGTGCCAGCAGCTTACAGCAGGGGGCCTTGGGAACCCCCGCTGGAAACACCATATATTTT
TRBV5-1	TRBJ2-7	few	NA	CASSLAMGAAYEQYF	TGCGCCAGCAGCTTGGCCATGGGGGCCGCCTACGAGCAGTACTTC
TRBV30	TRBJ2-5	NA	NA	CAWSVLRGGRETQYF	TGTGCCTGGAGTGTACTCAGGGGGGGTCGTGAGACCCAGTACTTC
TRBV28	TRBJ2-7	NA	TRBD2	CASSLTVGTSGHYEQYF	TGTGCCAGCAGTTTAACTGTTGGGACTAGCGGCCACTACGAGCAGTACTTC
TRBV7-9	TRBJ2-7	NA	NA	CAPKSSYEQYF	TGTGCTCCGAAGAGCTCCTACGAGCAGTACTTC
TRBV7-9	TRBJ2-5	NA	TRBD2	CASSLEQWEGETQYF	TGTGCCAGCAGCTTAGAACAGTGGGAGGGCGAGACCCAGTACTTC
TRBV30	TRBJ2-3	NA	TRBD2	CAWSSGRAAGDTQYF	TGTGCCTGGAGTAGCGGGAGGGCGGCAGGGGATACGCAGTATTTT
TRBV10-3	TRBJ2-3	few	TRBD2	CAHLQRGGKNTDTQYF	TGTGCCCATCTCCAGCGGGGGGGGAAAAACACAGATACGCAGTATTTT
TRBV6-2/TRBV6-3	TRBJ1-4	NA	NA	CASSRDGNEKLFF	TGTGCCAGCAGTCGGGACGGTAATGAAAAACTGTTTTTT
TRBV5-1	TRBJ2-7	few	NA	CASSLVAGGGNEQYF	TGCGCCAGCAGCTTGGTGGCAGGGGGAGGGAACGAGCAGTACTTC